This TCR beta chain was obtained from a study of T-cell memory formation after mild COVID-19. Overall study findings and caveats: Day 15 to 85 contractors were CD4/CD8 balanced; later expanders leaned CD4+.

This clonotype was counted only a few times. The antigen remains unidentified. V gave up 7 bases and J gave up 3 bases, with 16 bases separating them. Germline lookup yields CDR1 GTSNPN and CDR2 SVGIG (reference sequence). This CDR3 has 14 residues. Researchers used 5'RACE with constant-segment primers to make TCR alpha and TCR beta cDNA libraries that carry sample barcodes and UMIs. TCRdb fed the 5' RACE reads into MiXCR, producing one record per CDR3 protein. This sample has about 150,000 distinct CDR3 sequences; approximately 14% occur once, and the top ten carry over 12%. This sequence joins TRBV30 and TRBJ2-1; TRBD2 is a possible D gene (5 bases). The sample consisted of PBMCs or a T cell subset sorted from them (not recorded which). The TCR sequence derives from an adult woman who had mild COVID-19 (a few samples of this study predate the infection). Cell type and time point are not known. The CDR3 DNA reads TGTGCCTCACGCGGTAGACGGGGCTACAATGAGCAGTTCTTC. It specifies CASRGRRGYNEQFF. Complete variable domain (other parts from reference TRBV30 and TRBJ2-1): SQTIHQWPATLVQPVGSPLSLECTVEGTSNPNLYWYRQAAGRGLQLLFYSVGIGQISSEVPQNLSASRPQDRQFILSSKKLLLSDSGFYLCASRGRRGYNEQFFGPGTRLTVL.